The entry below gives a single TCR beta chain sequence along with its context. This table comes from immunoSEQ multiplex PCR, and its TCRdb copy is limited to in-frame clones, with some not included. The table records around 17,000 clones, about 68% of them present only once. These data are taken from a study of neoadjuvant anti-PD-1 for oral cavity cancer. The junction had 5 bases not matched to a gene; V was cut back by 4 bases and J by 3 bases. Germline CDR1 is SQVTM and CDR2 is ANQGSEA. The CDR3 has 13 residues. The sequence derives from a person between 40 and 85 years old with oral cavity squamous cell carcinoma. The rearrangement uses TRBV29-1 and TRBJ1-1; 7 positions agree with TRBD1. The sequencing used PBMCs, collected before nivolumab (anti-PD-1) treatment. The CDR3 region is CSVGATGDTEAFF. The CDR3 DNA reads TGCAGCGTTGGGGCTACAGGGGACACTGAAGCTTTCTTT. The full variable domain, rest sourced from reference TRBV29-1 and TRBJ1-1, is SAVISQKPSRDICQRGTSLTIQCQVDSQVTMMFWYRQQPGQSLTLIATANQGSEATYESGFVIDKFPISRPNLTFSTLTVSNMSPEDSSIYLCSVGATGDTEAFFGQGTRLTVV.